The clone carrying this TCR beta chain has more than one count but fewer than ten. This specimen comes from a study of patients and donors after allogeneic stem cell transplantation. A single record per CDR3 protein comes from TCRdb applying MiXCR to the RT-PCR reads. The sample records a few thousand distinct CDR3 sequences, over 8% being singletons. Trimming took 4 bases from V and 4 from J, leaving 16 bases between them. CDR1 and CDR2 (germline): SNHLY, FYNNEI. CDR3 length: 15 residues. The sequence was obtained from a human donor who was either an allogeneic HSCT recipient or a stem cell or donor lymphocyte infusion donor (not recorded which). It is not recorded whose cells these are; they may come from a transplant donor. This chain links TRBV2 with TRBJ1-2; maybe TRBD1 (6 bases). Sequenced material: blood, either unsorted or a sorted T cell fraction (not recorded which). The CDR3 loop is CASSGWDMKTYGYTF. DNA of the CDR3: TGTGCCAGCAGTGGATGGGACATGAAGACCTATGGCTACACCTTC.